A single sample is the source of the 19 T cell receptor beta chains below, sequenced in a study of blood T cell repertoires in COVID-19. Sequencing used immunoSEQ multiplex PCR; TCRdb keeps in-frame clones, though not all of them. Of around 61,000 clones in the sample, around nine tenths were seen once. Material: peripheral blood. These receptors all stem from a man between 60 and 70 years old with acute or convalescent COVID-19.

As DNA, the CDR3 is TGTGCCAGCAGTTTTATACTAGCGGGGTACAATGAGCAGTTCTTC. This codes for CASSFILAGYNEQFF. The rearrangement uses TRBV27 and TRBJ2-1; 10 nucleotides align to TRBD2. Per the germline V gene, CDR1 is MNHEY and CDR2 is SMNVEV (reference sequence). This CDR3 region has 15 residues. V lost 3 bases and J lost 4; bases outside the gene matches: 3.

The rearrangement links TRBV20-1 to TRBJ1-4; 10 nucleotides align to TRBD1. Germline CDR1 and CDR2: DFQATT and SNEGSKA (reference sequence). After removal of 3 bases from V and 8 bases from J, the junction contained 3 bases not matched to a gene. The CDR3 has 13 residues. The CDR3 loop is CSASGTGAEKLFF. The CDR3 coding sequence is TGCAGTGCTAGTGGGACAGGGGCGGAAAAACTGTTTTTT.

J is TRBJ2-3 and V is TRBV9; D unclear. The V end was cut by 4 bases, the J end by 4 bases, with 25 bases between. The CDR3 length is 18 residues. CDR1 and CDR2 from the germline V gene are SGDLS and YYNGEE. The CDR3 loop is CASSTPDGGLFFPDTQYF. CDR3 coding DNA: TGTGCCAGCAGCACCCCAGACGGCGGTCTTTTCTTCCCAGATACGCAGTATTTT. Together with reference TRBV9 and TRBJ2-3, the CDR3 gives the full variable domain: DSGVTQTPKHLITATGQRVTLRCSPRSGDLSVYWYQQSLDQGLQFLIQYYNGEERAKGNILERFSAQQFPDLHSELNLSSLELGDSALYFCASSTPDGGLFFPDTQYFGPGTRLTVL.

The J gene is TRBJ1-2, the V gene TRBV3-1 (or the pseudogene TRBV3-2); 10 nucleotides agree with TRBD1. The CDR3 totals 15 residues. Per the germline V gene, CDR1 is LGHDT and CDR2 is YNNKEL (reference sequence). Germline trimming cut 4 bases from V and 7 bases from J; bases unmatched to any gene: 9. The CDR3 protein is CASSLPGQGKPGYTF. The DNA for the CDR3 is TGTGCCAGCAGCCTTCCGGGACAGGGGAAGCCTGGCTACACCTTC.

This clone was recorded only once. One end of the junction is discordant with germline, which a read error may explain. The chain is built from TRBV19 and TRBJ2-2, with TRBD1 as a possible D gene (7 bases). Germline V gene lookup returns CDR1 LNHDA and CDR2 SQIVND (reference sequence). The length of the CDR3 is 15 residues. The CDR3 coding sequence is TGTGCCAGTAGTTCCCCAGGGGGGAACGCCGGGGAGCTGTTTTTT. Residues: CASSSPGGNAGELFF.

This chain joins TRBV5-6 and TRBJ2-7; 8 positions agree with TRBD1. Trimming at V came to 5 bases and at J to 3 bases, leaving 4 bases not matched to a gene. CDR3 length: 13 residues. From germline, CDR1 is SGHDT and CDR2 YYEEEE. The DNA of the CDR3 is TGTGCCAGCAGTCCGGACAGGGACTACGAGCAGTACTTC. Amino acids: CASSPDRDYEQYF.

J is TRBJ2-4 and V is TRBV5-6, with a weak D call TRBD2 (7 bases). The germline V and J ends were trimmed by 1 base and 0 bases, with 14 bases remaining between them. This CDR3 region has 17 residues. Germline V gene data show CDR1 as SGHDT and CDR2 as YYEEEE. The CDR3, as DNA: TGTGCCAGCAGCTTGCAAGGGGGGGGTCGAGCCAAAAACATTCAGTACTTC. Protein sequence: CASSLQGGGRAKNIQYF.

The J gene is TRBJ2-1, the V gene TRBV5-1; D gene uncertain. The CDR3 sequence is 14 residues long. V lost 0 bases, J lost 4 bases, and 8 bases lay in between. Germline V gene lookup returns CDR1 SGHRS and CDR2 YFSETQ. CDR3 sequence (DNA): TGCGCCAGCAGCTTGGGAACGGAGTACAATGAGCAGTTCTTC. It translates to CASSLGTEYNEQFF.

This clone was seen just once. The same CDR3 is also encoded by other DNA sequences in this sample. This chain uses TRBV9 with TRBJ1-5; no clear D. The CDR3 totals 13 residues. Germline V gene data show CDR1 as SGDLS and CDR2 as YYNGEE. The V gene lost 0 bases and the J gene lost 4 bases, with 5 bases spanning the gap. CDR3 sequence reads: CASSVDINQPQHF. The CDR3 DNA sequence: TGTGCCAGCAGCGTAGATATTAATCAGCCCCAGCATTTT.

In regard to this clone: Sequence at one end of the junction differs from germline and may be a read error. The rearrangement links TRBV5-1 to TRBJ2-1; TRBD1 matches at 9 bases. Germline loops: CDR1 SGHRS, CDR2 YFSETQ. The CDR3 sequence is 14 residues long. The CDR3 sequence is CAGSPGQGFGGQFF. The CDR3 DNA sequence: TGCGCCGGCAGTCCGGGACAGGGCTTCGGTGGGCAGTTCTTC. Combining the CDR3 with reference TRBV5-1 and TRBJ2-1 gives the whole variable domain KAGVTQTPRYLIKTRGQQVTLSCSPISGHRSVSWYQQTPGQGLQFLFEYFSETQRNKGNFPGRFSGRQFSNSRSEMNVSTLELGDSALYLCAGSPGQGFGGQFFGPGTRLTVL.

This rearrangement joins TRBV18 to TRBJ1-6; D is perhaps TRBD1 (5 bases). V shed 1 base and J shed 7 bases, with 11 bases lying between them. Germline-derived CDR1 and CDR2 are KGHSH and LQKENI. The CDR3 is 15 amino acids. The CDR3, as DNA: TGTGCCAGCTCACCACGAGACAGATTAAATTCACCCCTCCACTTT. Its translation is CASSPRDRLNSPLHF. Full variable domain (remainder filled in from reference TRBV18 and TRBJ1-6): NAGVMQNPRHLVRRRGQEARLRCSPMKGHSHVYWYRQLPEEGLKFMVYLQKENIIDESGMPKERFSAEFPKEGPSILRIQQVVRGDSAAYFCASSPRDRLNSPLHFGNGTRLTVT.

V and J are TRBV28 and TRBJ1-3, with D unclear. Per germline, CDR1 MDHEN and CDR2 SYDVKM. Trimming stripped 7 bases from V and 0 bases from J, with 10 bases between. The CDR3 consists of 14 residues. The CDR3: CASTSSRSGNTIYF. CDR3 DNA: TGTGCCAGCACCTCTTCTCGCTCTGGAAACACCATATATTTT. The full variable domain, in which reference TRBV28 and TRBJ1-3 provide the parts outside the CDR3, is DVKVTQSSRYLVKRTGEKVFLECVQDMDHENMFWYRQDPGLGLRLIYFSYDVKMKEKGDIPEGYSVSREKKERFSLILESASTNQTSMYLCASTSSRSGNTIYFGEGSWLTVV.

The chain is built from TRBV2 and TRBJ1-2; 7 positions match TRBD1. Germline V lookup: CDR1 SNHLY, CDR2 FYNNEI. The CDR3 is 15 amino acids. V lost 6 bases, J lost 1 base, and 8 bases stayed unmatched. The CDR3 nucleotides read TGTGCCAGCAGCCCAGACAGGGCCCATAACTATGGCTACACCTTC. It translates to CASSPDRAHNYGYTF.

The rearrangement uses TRBV2 and TRBJ2-1; TRBD2 is a possible D gene (7 bases). V gave up 7 bases and J gave up 5 bases, with 24 bases separating them. CDR1 and CDR2 (germline): SNHLY, FYNNEI. CDR3 length: 17 amino acids. The CDR3 region is CASTPGWGRGANNEQFF. CDR3 nucleotides: TGTGCCAGCACCCCAGGGTGGGGGAGGGGGGCCAACAATGAGCAGTTCTTC.

The V and J genes are TRBV27 and TRBJ2-1; 8 nucleotides align to TRBD2. The CDR3 length is 15 residues. V trimming: 7 bases; J trimming: 0 bases; junction bases outside the gene matches: 5. Germline values: CDR1 MNHEY, CDR2 SMNVEV (reference sequence). In DNA, the CDR3 is TGTGCCAGCACCCCGGGAGGGAGCTCCTACAATGAGCAGTTCTTC. Protein product: CASTPGGSSYNEQFF.

The gene calls are TRBV7-9 and TRBJ1-5; D gene unclear. CDR3 length: 14 residues. Trimming shortened V by 5 bases and J by 3 bases, and 11 bases separated the two germline ends. Germline V gene sequence: CDR1 SEHNR, CDR2 FQNEAQ (reference sequence). CDR3 nucleotide sequence: TGTGCCAGCAGCCAGTCCGGGTACAATCAGCCCCAGCATTTT. Protein: CASSQSGYNQPQHF.

The chain is built from TRBV11-3 and TRBJ2-1; possibly TRBD1 for D (6 bases). In germline, CDR1 is SGHNT, CDR2 YENEEA. V lost 3 bases and J 5 bases, leaving 14 bases between the germline ends. The CDR3 loop spans 15 amino acids. This CDR3 reads CASSFRDTVNNEQFF. CDR3 in DNA: TGTGCCAGCAGCTTTAGGGACACGGTAAACAATGAGCAGTTCTTC.

This chain links TRBV7-2 with TRBJ2-7; tentatively, D is TRBD1 (6 bases). The germline V gene has CDR1 SGHTA and CDR2 FQGNSA. V lost 1 base to trimming and J lost 6 bases, with 16 bases between them. This CDR3 is built from 15 residues. CDR3 loop: CASSLEQGRIGEQYF. The DNA for the CDR3 is TGTGCCAGCAGCTTAGAACAGGGCCGAATCGGCGAGCAGTACTTC.

This clone occurred once. The V and J genes are TRBV3-1 (or the pseudogene TRBV3-2) and TRBJ1-1; TRBD1 aligns across 8 bases. Germline loops: CDR1 LGHDT, CDR2 YNNKEL (reference sequence). CDR3 length equals 17 residues. Trimming at V came to 4 bases and at J to 1 base, leaving 11 bases not matched to a gene. DNA of the CDR3: TGTGCCAGCAGCCGCAGAGGACAGGGTTGGGGGAACACTGAAGCTTTCTTT. This translates into CASSRRGQGWGNTEAFF.